This T cell receptor (beta chain) was obtained from a study of blood T cell repertoires in COVID-19. Measured with immunoSEQ multiplex PCR; TCRdb has only the in-frame clones, and not every one. The data show a few hundred thousand clones, around nine tenths seen once. In terms of age and location, participants ranged from roughly 18 to 100 years and lived in approximately 24 US areas. The CDR3 consists of 15 residues. The V gene lost 2 bases and the J gene lost 8 bases, with 16 bases spanning the gap. CDR1 and CDR2 (germline): MNHEY, SVGAGI. Material for sequencing was PBMCs or T cells enriched from blood (not recorded which). The rearrangement uses TRBV6-5 and TRBJ2-1; tentative D call: TRBD1 (6 bases). This sequence was found in a woman aged 18-35 years who had recovered from COVID-19. The CDR3 loop reads CASSYASAGEHEQFF. The CDR3 bases are TGTGCCAGCAGTTACGCGTCAGCAGGGGAACATGAGCAGTTCTTC.